These 8 T cell receptor beta chains were sequenced from one sample in a study of T-cell reconstitution after alpha-beta-depleted transplantation in children. The TCRbeta library was prepared with unique molecular identifiers. TCRdb called the PCR reads again in MiXCR, with one record for every CDR3 protein. The table records roughly 180,000 distinct CDR3 sequences, just over 14% of them present only once. The sample consisted of PBMCs from the stem cell graft donor, taken from the stem cell graft. The receptors derive from a human donor who donated a stem cell graft to a child with acute lymphoblastic leukemia.

This clonotype was detected ten times or more. The V gene is TRBV3-1, the J gene TRBJ2-3; D may be TRBD1 (5 bases). The CDR3 is 18 amino acids. Trimming left V 1 base short and J 4 bases short, with 21 bases between. The germline CDR1 and CDR2 sequences are LGHDT and YNNKEL (reference sequence). The CDR3 protein is CASSQGRRVDVWSDTQYF. CDR3 in DNA: TGTGCCAGCAGCCAAGGTCGCAGGGTAGATGTTTGGTCAGATACGCAGTATTTT.

A note on this clonotype: A much bigger clone sits one base away, suggesting this may be a read error. CDR3 nucleotide sequence: TGTGCCAGCAGCCAAGACAACACAGATACGCAGTATTTT. Translating it yields CASSQDNTDTQYF. This rearrangement joins TRBV3-1 to TRBJ2-3; D is ambiguous. The germline gives CDR1 LGHDT, CDR2 YNNKEL (reference sequence). CDR3 length equals 13 residues. Trimming took 0 bases from V and 2 from J, leaving 3 bases between them.

This clonotype was observed a few times. The rearrangement joins TRBV6-2 or TRBV6-3 to TRBJ2-7, with D unclear. CDR1 and CDR2 from the germline V gene are MNHEY and SVGEGT. V was cut by 6 bases and J by 5 bases, with 11 bases left in between. CDR3 length: 12 amino acids. CDR3: CASSSSSDEQYF. The DNA of the CDR3 is TGTGCCAGCAGCAGCAGCTCGGACGAGCAGTACTTC.

The chain combines TRBV5-1 with TRBJ1-5, with a tentative D call TRBD1 (6 bases). Per the germline V gene, CDR1 is SGHRS and CDR2 is YFSETQ. The CDR3 sequence is 16 residues long. Deletions cut 4 bases from V and 1 base from J, with 15 bases between. CDR3 DNA: TGCGCCAGCAGCCTCGGTCCGACAGGAAGCAATCAGCCCCAGCATTTT. It translates to CASSLGPTGSNQPQHF.

J is TRBJ2-3 and V is TRBV5-4, with TRBD2 matching 10 bases. In germline, CDR1 is SGHNT, CDR2 YYREEE (reference sequence). Unmatched junction bases numbered 6, after V lost 5 bases and J lost 3 bases. The CDR3 loop spans 15 amino acids. CDR3 loop: CASRELAGETDTQYF. The CDR3 nucleotides are TGTGCCAGCAGAGAGCTAGCGGGAGAGACAGATACGCAGTATTTT.

The chain uses TRBV7-8 and TRBJ2-7; D ambiguous. V lost 8 bases and J lost 1, with 15 bases in between. The CDR3 totals 14 residues. Per germline, CDR1 SGHVS and CDR2 FQNEAQ. The CDR3 region has the DNA TGTGCCAGCGTCACACTCTTTGGGTCCTACGAGCAGTACTTC. This sequence encodes CASVTLFGSYEQYF.

This clonotype was observed many times. V and J are TRBV6-1 and TRBJ2-5; 8 bases are shared with TRBD2. Trimming took 6 bases from V and 3 from J; bases not matched to a gene: 3. This CDR3 comprises 13 residues. Germline V CDR1 and CDR2: MNHNS, SASEGT. For the CDR3, the DNA is TGTGCCAGCAGCTTTAGCGGGGAAGAGACCCAGTACTTC. The encoded protein is CASSFSGEETQYF.

This clonotype is judged medium-sized. The rearrangement uses TRBV5-5 and TRBJ2-7; 10 bases fit TRBD2. The CDR3 consists of 16 residues. The ends lost 4 bases at V and 0 bases at J; junction bases unmatched: 7. Per germline, CDR1 SGHKS and CDR2 YYEKEE (reference sequence). The CDR3 DNA sequence: TGTGCCAGCAGCCCACATCTAGCGGGGGCCTCCTACGAGCAGTACTTC. It is translated as CASSPHLAGASYEQYF. The entire variable domain, with the rest obtained from reference TRBV5-5 and TRBJ2-7, is as follows: DAGVTQSPTHLIKTRGQQVTLRCSPISGHKSVSWYQQVLGQGPQFIFQYYEKEERGRGNFPDRFSARQFPNYSSELNVNALLLGDSALYLCASSPHLAGASYEQYFGPGTRLTVT.